The rows below give T cell receptor beta chains drawn from one sample of a study of beta chain features in type 1 diabetes. The table came from immunoSEQ multiplex PCR; TCRdb's copy has only in-frame clones and leaves some out. This table holds under 800,000 clones, 15% found once. The sequencing input was naive CD4+ T cells from blood. The receptor source for this set is a man between 18 and 35 years old in good health. Both conserved end residues are part of each CDR3. Fields, in order: D gene, J gene, clone size, V gene, CDR3 DNA, CDR3 protein. The D gene is left open where the match is weak. Size tells how often a clone was seen (once, few, many) or the class of an expanded clone, and some rows leave it out.

D gene: TRBD1
J gene: TRBJ2-1
clone size: few
V gene: TRBV6-1
CDR3 DNA: TGTGCCAGCAGTGAACCAAGGACAGGGGGTCATGAGCAGTTCTTC
CDR3 protein: CASSEPRTGGHEQFF

D gene: TRBD1
J gene: TRBJ1-2
clone size: NA
V gene: TRBV30
CDR3 DNA: TGTGCCTGGAGTGTACGGGGACAGGGGGCATCGGGCTACACCTTC
CDR3 protein: CAWSVRGQGASGYTF

D gene: TRBD1
J gene: TRBJ1-2
clone size: few
V gene: TRBV7-9
CDR3 DNA: TGTGCCAGCAGCCTAATTGCGCCAACAGGGGGCGATGGCTACACCTTC
CDR3 protein: CASSLIAPTGGDGYTF

D gene: TRBD1
J gene: TRBJ2-3
clone size: NA
V gene: TRBV29-1
CDR3 DNA: TGCAGCGTTGCAACCTGGACAGGTCTAGCAGATACGCAGTATTTT
CDR3 protein: CSVATWTGLADTQYF

D gene: NA
J gene: TRBJ2-7
clone size: NA
V gene: TRBV19
CDR3 DNA: TGTGCCAGTAGTATAGGGGGCAGAACCTACGAGCAGTACTTC
CDR3 protein: CASSIGGRTYEQYF

D gene: NA
J gene: TRBJ1-3
clone size: NA
V gene: TRBV7-2
CDR3 DNA: TGTGCCAGCAGCTTGGGCGGCACCTCTGGAAACACCATATATTTT
CDR3 protein: CASSLGGTSGNTIYF

D gene: NA
J gene: TRBJ2-5
clone size: NA
V gene: TRBV6-1
CDR3 DNA: TGTGCCAGCAGTGGGGACCGAGGGAGGTCGGAGACCCAGTACTTC
CDR3 protein: CASSGDRGRSETQYF

D gene: TRBD1
J gene: TRBJ2-2
clone size: NA
V gene: TRBV18
CDR3 DNA: TGTGCCAGCTCACCCGGACAGGGGAACACCGGGGAGCTGTTTTTT
CDR3 protein: CASSPGQGNTGELFF

D gene: NA
J gene: TRBJ1-2
clone size: few
V gene: TRBV20-1
CDR3 DNA: TGCAGTGCTGCAAACCTCTATGGCTACACCTTC
CDR3 protein: CSAANLYGYTF

D gene: TRBD1
J gene: TRBJ2-3
clone size: NA
V gene: TRBV29-1
CDR3 DNA: TGCAGCGAGACAGGGATCGGCACAGATACGCAGTATTTT
CDR3 protein: CSETGIGTDTQYF